The entry below describes one T cell receptor (beta chain). Its antigen is undetermined. The assay was immunoSEQ multiplex PCR, and TCRdb's table has in-frame clones only and misses some. Of 85,000 to 130,000 clones listed, around nine tenths are singletons. Trimming shortened V by 4 bases and J by 2 bases, and 8 bases separated the two germline ends. CDR1 and CDR2 from the germline V gene are MNHEY and SVGEGT. CDR3 length: 13 amino acids. This specimen belongs to a study of T cell responses to AZD1222 COVID-19 vaccine. General study results and limits: At study baseline, merely six AZD1222 recipients were seropositive. Variant regions that are unmutated are reportedly the target of nearly half of spike-specific TCRs. Across the whole spike, CD4 TCRs peaked at regions 160-218 and 743-854. Females made up more of the donors, who were largely white British, and clonal diversity may have come out too low.

The material was peripheral blood, obtained 28 days after the second dose of the MenACWY control vaccine. The sequence came from an adult who received the MenACWY meningococcal vaccine as a control. V gene TRBV6-2 or TRBV6-3 combines with J gene TRBJ2-5, with D unresolved. CDR3 nucleotide sequence: TGTGCCAGCAGTTTACTCCATCAAGAGACCCAGTACTTC. Translating gives CASSLLHQETQYF.